This TCR beta chain originates from a study of cytomegalovirus exposure and HLA in healthy donors. The CDR3 has 14 amino acids. J lost 7 bases, V lost 0 bases, and 5 bases had no gene match. The germline V gene encodes CDR1 SGDLS and CDR2 YYNGEE. Primers for the PCR totalled 60 Vbeta and 13 Jbeta. Method: immunoSEQ multiplex PCR; TCRdb's copy keeps in-frame clones and lacks some. The table includes roughly 160,000 clones, around 77% detected once. Points on this clone: Its specificity is unknown.

General observations from the study: Cytomegalovirus association was assigned to 170 or so TCR beta chains. Sequencing depth roughly uniform across donors was assumed in presence/absence analyses. In a later analysis, an Asian-associated ancestry cluster reportedly showed fewer N-insertions than the approximately 700-donor mean.

Material: PBMCs. The TCR was taken from a man in his fifties in good health and CMV-seropositive. The V gene is TRBV9, the J gene TRBJ2-7, with TRBD1 identical over 9 bases. The CDR3 protein is CASSVETGGGEQYF. The DNA of the CDR3 is TGTGCCAGCAGCGTAGAAACAGGGGGCGGTGAGCAGTACTTC.